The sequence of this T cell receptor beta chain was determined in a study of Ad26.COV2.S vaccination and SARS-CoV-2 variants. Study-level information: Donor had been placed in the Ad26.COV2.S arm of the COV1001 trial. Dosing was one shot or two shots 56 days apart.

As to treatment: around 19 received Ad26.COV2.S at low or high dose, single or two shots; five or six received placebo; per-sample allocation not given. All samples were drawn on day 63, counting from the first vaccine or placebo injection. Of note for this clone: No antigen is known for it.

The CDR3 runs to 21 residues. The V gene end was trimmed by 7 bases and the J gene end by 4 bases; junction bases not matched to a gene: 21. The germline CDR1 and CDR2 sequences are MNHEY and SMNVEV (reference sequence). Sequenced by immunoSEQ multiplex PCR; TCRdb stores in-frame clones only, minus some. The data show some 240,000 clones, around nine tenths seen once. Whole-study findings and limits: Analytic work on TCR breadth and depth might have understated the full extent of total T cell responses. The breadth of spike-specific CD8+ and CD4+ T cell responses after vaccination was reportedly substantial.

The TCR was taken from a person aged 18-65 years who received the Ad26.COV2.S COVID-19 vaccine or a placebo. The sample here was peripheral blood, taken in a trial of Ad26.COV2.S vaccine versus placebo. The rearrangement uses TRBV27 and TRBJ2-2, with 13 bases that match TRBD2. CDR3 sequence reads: CASTYGPVTSGRAWGTGELFF. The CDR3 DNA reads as TGTGCCAGCACATACGGGCCTGTAACTAGCGGGAGGGCCTGGGGCACCGGGGAGCTGTTTTTT.